This T cell receptor beta chain comes out of a study of identical twins. This clonotype was detected only a few times. TCRdb recomputed calls from the 5' RACE reads with MiXCR, one row per CDR3 protein. The sample lists hundreds of thousands of distinct CDR3 sequences, about 20% seen once, with 0.45% to 0.5% in the top ten. Trimming shortened V by 3 bases and J by 4 bases, and 19 bases separated the two germline ends. The V gene's germline CDR1 is MGHRA and CDR2 YSYEKL. The CDR3 length is 17 residues. The same specimen was also included in a second study, on yellow fever vaccine responses in identical twins.

This sequence joins TRBV4-1 and TRBJ2-1; D gene unclear. The TCR sequence derives from a woman between 18 and 30 years old in good health. Sequenced input: CD4+ T cells sorted from blood. The CDR3 DNA sequence: TGCGCCAGCAGCCACAATCCCGGTATCCGCACATACAATGAGCAGTTCTTC. Its protein is CASSHNPGIRTYNEQFF.